Presented here are 16 T cell receptor beta chains from one specimen sequenced in a study of beta chain features in type 1 diabetes. These receptors' targets are unknown. General study results and limits: TCRB CDR3 length was moderately but significantly reduced in all four CD4+ subsets of Type 1 diabetes patients.

Investigators reverse transcribed all isolated RNA, so they sequenced expressed TCRB transcripts. Sequencing was performed with immunoSEQ multiplex PCR; in TCRdb, only in-frame clones are kept and a portion is missing. The table shows a few hundred thousand clones, with 9.6% occurring only once. Material: central memory CD4+ T cells from blood. Receptors originate from a man aged 25 to 40 with type 1 diabetes.

This clone was picked up many times. This chain connects TRBV11-2 to TRBJ1-3; D gene unclear. Trimming removed 5 bases at V and 0 bases at J, with 5 bases between. This CDR3 comprises 13 residues. Looked up from germline, CDR1 is SGHAT and CDR2 is FQNNGV. CDR3 amino acids: CASSQLSGNTIYF. The CDR3 DNA is TGTGCCAGCAGCCAACTCTCTGGAAACACCATATATTTT.

This chain joins TRBV7-2 and TRBJ1-1, with 11 bases lining up with TRBD1. Germline CDR1 SGHTA, CDR2 FQGNSA. This CDR3 has 15 amino acids. The junction had 4 bases not matched to a gene; V was cut back by 1 base and J by 6 bases. CDR3 bases: TGTGCCAGCAGCTTAGTACCGGGACAGGGGGCTGAAGCTTTCTTT. This codes for CASSLVPGQGAEAFF.

V usage is TRBV6-1 and J usage is TRBJ1-1, with no clear D. V was shortened by 1 base and J by 1 base, with 7 bases between the two germline ends. Germline V gives CDR1 MNHNS, CDR2 SASEGT. CDR3 length: 14 residues. The CDR3 region is CASSEVGTNTEAFF. CDR3 nucleotide sequence: TGTGCCAGCAGTGAAGTGGGCACGAACACTGAAGCTTTCTTT.

This chain connects TRBV7-8 to TRBJ2-3; 7 nucleotides match TRBD1. Germline V gives CDR1 SGHVS, CDR2 FQNEAQ. V gave up 8 bases and J gave up 2 bases; unmatched junction bases: 10. The length of the CDR3 is 15 residues. The CDR3 bases are TGTGCCAGCGCCTATCGGGGACAGTTCACAGATACGCAGTATTTT. Amino acid sequence: CASAYRGQFTDTQYF.

This clone was observed a few times. V and J are TRBV9 and TRBJ1-5, with unresolved D. CDR1 is SGDLS, CDR2 YYNGEE, per germline. Trimming removed 0 bases at V and 2 bases at J, with 9 bases between. This CDR3 spans 15 amino acids. The CDR3 region has the DNA TGTGCCAGCAGCGTAGGCCCTAATGGCAATCAGCCCCAGCATTTT. Translated: CASSVGPNGNQPQHF.

The rearrangement joins TRBV18 to TRBJ2-5, with D unclear. The germline V gene encodes CDR1 KGHSH and CDR2 LQKENI. The CDR3 extends over 13 amino acids. The ends were cut back, 3 bases at V and 5 bases at J, with 10 bases in the middle. The CDR3 protein is CASSPPVRETQYF. The CDR3 DNA reads TGTGCCAGCTCACCCCCAGTCCGGGAGACCCAGTACTTC.

This clone was recorded many times. The rearrangement links TRBV29-1 to TRBJ2-5, with TRBD1 matching over 9 bases. This CDR3 is built from 12 residues. The V segment lost 6 bases and the J segment 7 bases; nucleotides outside the gene matches: 6. Germline CDR1 and CDR2: SQVTM and ANQGSEA. The CDR3 region is CSVGTGTGTQYF. As DNA, the CDR3 is TGCAGCGTAGGGACAGGGACTGGGACCCAGTACTTC.

The V gene is TRBV5-1, the J gene TRBJ2-7, with 7 bases that match TRBD2. Germline CDR1 reads SGHRS; CDR2 reads YFSETQ. The trim removed 7 bases at V and 0 bases at J, leaving 4 bases unmatched. CDR3 length: 13 amino acids. CDR3 in amino acids: CASSGGDSYEQYF. The CDR3 nucleotides read TGCGCCAGCTCGGGGGGTGACTCCTACGAGCAGTACTTC. Full variable domain (missing parts from reference TRBV5-1 and TRBJ2-7): KAGVTQTPRYLIKTRGQQVTLSCSPISGHRSVSWYQQTPGQGLQFLFEYFSETQRNKGNFPGRFSGRQFSNSRSEMNVSTLELGDSALYLCASSGGDSYEQYFGPGTRLTVT.

The table lists this clone with a few counts. The V and J genes are TRBV6-1 and TRBJ2-7; the D is unclear. This CDR3 spans 12 amino acids. Germline loops: CDR1 MNHNS, CDR2 SASEGT. V lost 7 bases and J 3 bases, leaving 10 bases between the germline ends. CDR3 residues: CASNIFGYEQYF. CDR3 DNA sequence: TGTGCCAGCAATATATTTGGCTACGAGCAGTACTTC.

This clone occurred a few times. As DNA, the CDR3 is TGCGCCAGCAGCTTTCAGGGTGACGAGCAGTACTTC. Its translation: CASSFQGDEQYF. This chain joins TRBV5-1 and TRBJ2-7, with D maybe TRBD1 (5 bases). Per germline, CDR1 SGHRS and CDR2 YFSETQ. CDR3 length: 12 amino acids. V lost 2 bases and J lost 5, with 8 bases in between. Complete variable domain (other parts from reference TRBV5-1 and TRBJ2-7): KAGVTQTPRYLIKTRGQQVTLSCSPISGHRSVSWYQQTPGQGLQFLFEYFSETQRNKGNFPGRFSGRQFSNSRSEMNVSTLELGDSALYLCASSFQGDEQYFGPGTRLTVT.

In its sample, this clone was seen a few times. V gene TRBV7-9 combines with J gene TRBJ1-1; 7 bases fit TRBD1. Losses at the gene ends were 5 bases for V and 4 bases for J; bases not matched to a gene: 7. The germline V gene has CDR1 SEHNR and CDR2 FQNEAQ (reference sequence). CDR3 length: 14 amino acids. The CDR3 DNA sequence: TGTGCCAGCAGCCAGGGACAGCGGGGCACTGAAGCTTTCTTT. Translated: CASSQGQRGTEAFF.

The chain carries TRBV5-4 and TRBJ1-2, with D hard to call. This CDR3 spans 13 amino acids. V gave up 4 bases and J gave up 6 bases, with 13 bases separating them. Germline CDR1 reads SGHNT; CDR2 reads YYREEE (reference sequence). The CDR3 loop is CASSLTGSDGYTF. DNA for the CDR3: TGTGCCAGCAGCCTGACGGGGAGTGATGGCTACACCTTC.

This chain uses TRBV28 with TRBJ1-4; 7 bases map to TRBD1. The CDR3 sequence is 16 residues long. CDR1 is MDHEN, CDR2 SYDVKM, per germline. Trimming took 2 bases from V and 2 from J; bases not matched to a gene: 5. CDR3 sequence: CASSLIGTVTNEKLFF. Written as DNA, the CDR3 is TGTGCCAGCAGTTTAATCGGGACAGTCACTAATGAAAAACTGTTTTTT.

This clone was picked up a small number of times. This rearrangement joins TRBV5-5 to TRBJ2-7; 11 bases map to TRBD1. The length of the CDR3 is 15 residues. The germline V gene encodes CDR1 SGHKS and CDR2 YYEKEE (reference sequence). V shed 4 bases, J shed 9 bases, and the junction held 12 bases outside the gene matches. Written as DNA, the CDR3 is TGTGCCAGCAGCCTCTTGAGGACAGGGGGCGCTGGGCAGTACTTC. This codes for CASSLLRTGGAGQYF.

The chain employs TRBV11-2 and TRBJ2-1, with D hard to call. This CDR3 comprises 12 residues. V dropped 6 bases and J dropped 8 bases, with 11 bases sitting between them. Germline loops: CDR1 SGHAT, CDR2 FQNNGV. This CDR3 is CASRARWDEQFF. The CDR3 nucleotides read TGTGCCAGCAGGGCCCGGTGGGATGAGCAGTTCTTC.

This clone has only a few counts. This sequence joins TRBV2 and TRBJ2-2; D call uncertain. This CDR3 is 13 amino acids long. Germline V gene data show CDR1 as SNHLY and CDR2 as FYNNEI. Trimming removed 3 bases at V and 0 bases at J, with 2 bases between. The CDR3 reads CASSDTNTGELFF. The CDR3 coding sequence is TGTGCCAGCAGTGATACGAACACCGGGGAGCTGTTTTTT.